What follows are 32 T cell receptor beta chains derived from one specimen sequenced in a study of technical replicates of blood from a few donors. Profiling relied on immunoSEQ multiplex PCR, and the TCRdb table lists in-frame clones only, not all of them. In the table there are 74,000 or so clones, around 96% of which are singletons. Sequencing was done on a sample of T cells isolated from PBMCs. These TCRs come from a human donor in good health.

The chain uses TRBV4-1 and TRBJ2-5; D may be TRBD1 (6 bases). Looked up from germline, CDR1 is MGHRA and CDR2 is YSYEKL. V lost 5 bases and J lost 4, with 14 bases in between. CDR3 length: 14 residues. CDR3 coding DNA: TGCGCCAGCAGCTCAGGGGTAACGGGAGAGACCCAGTACTTC. It encodes CASSSGVTGETQYF.

This chain joins TRBV5-6 and TRBJ1-2; D call uncertain. CDR3 length: 14 amino acids. Trimming took 4 bases from V and 4 from J, leaving 14 bases between them. Germline V gene lookup returns CDR1 SGHDT and CDR2 YYEEEE. The CDR3 DNA reads as TGTGCCAGCAGCCTCCTCTGGCTTGGCTATGGCTACACCTTC. It codes for CASSLLWLGYGYTF. The whole variable domain, filled in from reference TRBV5-6 and TRBJ1-2, reads DAGVTQSPTHLIKTRGQQVTLRCSPKSGHDTVSWYQQALGQGPQFIFQYYEEEERQRGNFPDRFSGHQFPNYSSELNVNALLLGDSALYLCASSLLWLGYGYTFGSGTRLTVV.

This rearrangement joins TRBV4-1 to TRBJ2-5; no reliable D call. This CDR3 has 14 residues. Germline assignment: CDR1 MGHRA and CDR2 YSYEKL. V lost 1 base and J 5 bases, leaving 11 bases between the germline ends. The CDR3 sequence is CASSQVTMRETQYF. The CDR3 nucleotides are TGCGCCAGCAGCCAAGTCACGATGCGGGAGACCCAGTACTTC.

The chain has TRBV7-8 and TRBJ1-1; D ambiguous. This CDR3 comprises 16 residues. V was clipped by 5 bases and J by 1 base, with 17 bases between them. The germline V gene has CDR1 SGHVS and CDR2 FQNEAQ. The CDR3 loop reads CASSPRRKIENTEAFF. DNA for the CDR3: TGTGCCAGCAGCCCCCGGAGGAAGATTGAGAACACTGAAGCTTTCTTT.

The genes are TRBV7-9 and TRBJ2-2, with 15 bases identical to TRBD2. After removal of 5 bases from V and 6 bases from J, the junction contained 7 bases not matched to a gene. There are 17 residues in the CDR3. CDR1 and CDR2 from the germline V gene are SEHNR and FQNEAQ (reference sequence). The DNA of the CDR3 is TGTGCCAGCAGCCCGCGGGGACTAGCGGGGGGACCCGGGGAGCTGTTTTTT. It specifies CASSPRGLAGGPGELFF.

For this clone: This same CDR3 is encoded by further DNA sequences in the sample. In DNA, the CDR3 is TGTGCCAGCAGCGTAGCGGGGTCCTACGAGCAGTACTTC. Translation: CASSVAGSYEQYF. This chain joins TRBV9 and TRBJ2-7; D is possibly TRBD2 (5 bases). Trimming stripped 0 bases from V and 1 base from J, with 5 bases between. This CDR3 region has 13 residues. Germline CDR1 SGDLS, CDR2 YYNGEE. The full variable domain, its missing parts supplied by reference TRBV9 and TRBJ2-7, is DSGVTQTPKHLITATGQRVTLRCSPRSGDLSVYWYQQSLDQGLQFLIQYYNGEERAKGNILERFSAQQFPDLHSELNLSSLELGDSALYFCASSVAGSYEQYFGPGTRLTVT.

This chain uses TRBV27 with TRBJ2-7, with TRBD2 identical over 11 bases. The CDR3 is 14 amino acids. CDR1 is MNHEY, CDR2 SMNVEV, per germline (reference sequence). The trim removed 5 bases at V and 4 bases at J, leaving 4 bases unmatched. CDR3 bases: TGTGCCAGCAGTCTTCTAGCGGGGGGTTACGAGCAGTACTTC. Protein: CASSLLAGGYEQYF.

This rearrangement joins TRBV27 to TRBJ2-1, with a tentative D call TRBD2 (7 bases). This CDR3 has 15 amino acids. Germline CDR1 MNHEY, CDR2 SMNVEV (reference sequence). V lost 2 bases, J lost 8 bases, and 16 bases lay in between. CDR3 residues: CASSLVGGGWDEQFF. In DNA form, the CDR3 reads TGTGCCAGCAGTTTAGTGGGGGGGGGCTGGGATGAGCAGTTCTTC.

This clone was observed a single time. The rearrangement joins TRBV27 to TRBJ2-5; TRBD1 aligns across 9 bases. This CDR3 is 14 amino acids long. Germline values: CDR1 MNHEY, CDR2 SMNVEV (reference sequence). V shed 5 bases and J 5 bases; nucleotides not matched to a gene: 6. This chain's CDR3 is CASSRYRGHETQYF. The CDR3 DNA follows: TGTGCCAGCAGTCGCTACAGGGGGCATGAGACCCAGTACTTC.

The V call is TRBV6-5, the J call TRBJ2-7; 8 nucleotides agree with TRBD2. The CDR3 contains 13 residues. Germline V CDR1 and CDR2: MNHEY, SVGAGI. V trimming: 7 bases; J trimming: 2 bases; junction bases outside the gene matches: 4. The CDR3 DNA sequence: TGTGCCAGCATGCGTAGCGGGGCCTACGAGCAGTACTTC. The encoded protein is CASMRSGAYEQYF.

The chain uses TRBV15 and TRBJ1-4; D is unresolved. V lost 3 bases to trimming and J lost 2 bases, with 13 bases between them. The germline gives CDR1 LNHNV, CDR2 YYDKDF (reference sequence). The CDR3 loop spans 16 amino acids. CDR3 coding DNA: TGTGCCACCAGCAGTTTCCGGGTCGCCACTAATGAAAAACTGTTTTTT. This gives the protein CATSSFRVATNEKLFF. The complete variable domain, with remaining parts taken from reference TRBV15 and TRBJ1-4, reads DAMVIQNPRYQVTQFGKPVTLSCSQTLNHNVMYWYQQKSSQAPKLLFHYYDKDFNNEADTPDNFQSRRPNTSFCFLDIRSPGLGDTAMYLCATSSFRVATNEKLFFGSGTQLSVL.

The rearrangement links TRBV10-3 to TRBJ1-2; no clear D gene. The length of the CDR3 is 17 residues. The V end lost 0 bases, the J end lost 2 bases, and 16 bases lay between the germline ends. Per germline, CDR1 ENHRY and CDR2 SYGVKD. CDR3 nucleotides: TGTGCCATCAGTGAGTCTGAAGGAGTTAACCGAAACTATGGCTACACCTTC. Translating it yields CAISESEGVNRNYGYTF.

CDR3 in DNA: TGCAGCGTCGGACAGGGGGACCAAGAGACCCAGTACTTC. It translates to CSVGQGDQETQYF. This chain uses TRBV29-1 with TRBJ2-5; 10 bases are shared with TRBD1. The CDR3 loop spans 13 amino acids. Germline V gene sequence: CDR1 SQVTM, CDR2 ANQGSEA. The junction had 1 base not matched to a gene; V was cut back by 6 bases and J by 0 bases. Drawing the rest from reference TRBV29-1 and TRBJ2-5, the complete variable domain is SAVISQKPSRDICQRGTSLTIQCQVDSQVTMMFWYRQQPGQSLTLIATANQGSEATYESGFVIDKFPISRPNLTFSTLTVSNMSPEDSSIYLCSVGQGDQETQYFGPGTRLLVL.

CDR3 in DNA: TGCAGTGCAAGACTTGGCCCTGGCTACACCTTC. This gives the protein CSARLGPGYTF. The chain employs TRBV20-1 and TRBJ1-2, with D unclear. The V gene's germline CDR1 is DFQATT and CDR2 SNEGSKA (reference sequence). The CDR3 runs to 11 residues. V lost 6 bases to trimming and J lost 7 bases, with 12 bases between them.

V and J are TRBV11-2 and TRBJ2-7; 10 bases align to TRBD2. CDR3 size: 16 residues. CDR1 and CDR2 from the germline V gene are SGHAT and FQNNGV. With V trimmed by 5 bases and J by 1 base, 8 bases remained unmatched. The CDR3 is CASSPGVAGGSYEQYF. The CDR3 DNA follows: TGTGCCAGCAGCCCCGGGGTAGCGGGAGGTTCCTACGAGCAGTACTTC.

The V gene is TRBV29-1, the J gene TRBJ1-5, with 7 positions matching TRBD1. There are 13 residues in the CDR3. The germline CDR1 and CDR2 sequences are SQVTM and ANQGSEA. The V segment lost 6 bases and the J segment 5 bases; nucleotides outside the gene matches: 7. This CDR3 is CSVRQGPDQPQHF. The CDR3 bases are TGCAGCGTGAGACAGGGCCCAGATCAGCCCCAGCATTTT. The full variable domain, with the rest looked up from reference TRBV29-1 and TRBJ1-5, is SAVISQKPSRDICQRGTSLTIQCQVDSQVTMMFWYRQQPGQSLTLIATANQGSEATYESGFVIDKFPISRPNLTFSTLTVSNMSPEDSSIYLCSVRQGPDQPQHFGDGTRLSIL.

V is TRBV6-5 and J is TRBJ2-7; 9 bases agree with TRBD1. The germline CDR1 and CDR2 sequences are MNHEY and SVGAGI. The CDR3 length is 15 residues. Trimming took 3 bases from V and 4 from J; bases not matched to a gene: 7. CDR3 nucleotide sequence: TGTGCCAGCAGTTATTCCGGACAGGGGTGGTACGAGCAGTACTTC. It yields the protein CASSYSGQGWYEQYF.

The gene calls are TRBV28 and TRBJ2-5; D is unresolved. CDR1 is MDHEN, CDR2 SYDVKM, per germline. This CDR3 region has 14 residues. V was shortened by 5 bases and J by 0 bases, with 10 bases between the two germline ends. Written as DNA, the CDR3 is TGTGCCAGCAGTGTTATAGAATACCAAGAGACCCAGTACTTC. Translating it yields CASSVIEYQETQYF.

The chain combines TRBV10-1 with TRBJ2-1; 8 nucleotides line up with TRBD2. Germline trimming cut 2 bases from V and 2 bases from J; bases unmatched to any gene: 5. The CDR3 has 16 amino acids. CDR1 is WNHNN and CDR2 is SYGVQD in the germline V gene (reference sequence). As DNA, the CDR3 is TGCGCCAGCAGTGAGAGGGCGGGAGGCACCTACAATGAGCAGTTCTTC. Translation gives CASSERAGGTYNEQFF.

This clone was found once. The V and J genes are TRBV11-3 and TRBJ2-7, with D unresolved. Germline V gene lookup returns CDR1 SGHNT and CDR2 YENEEA. V lost 5 bases and J 0 bases, leaving 14 bases between the germline ends. The CDR3 is made up of 15 amino acids. The CDR3 region has the DNA TGTGCCAGCAGCCGTGACCCGCGGAGCTCCTACGAGCAGTACTTC. Residues: CASSRDPRSSYEQYF.

The DNA of the CDR3 is TGTGCCAGCAGCTTAATTTTCGCTAACTATGGCTACACCTTC. Translated, it gives CASSLIFANYGYTF. The chain has TRBV7-3 and TRBJ1-2; no clear D. The V and J ends lost 1 base and 0 bases respectively, with 6 bases between them. CDR3 length: 14 amino acids. Germline V gene sequence: CDR1 SGHTA, CDR2 FQGTGA.

The rearrangement uses TRBV7-9 and TRBJ1-6; tentatively, D is TRBD1 (5 bases). The CDR3 length is 16 residues. Trimming took 1 base from V and 8 from J, leaving 15 bases between them. Germline lookup yields CDR1 SEHNR and CDR2 FQNEAQ (reference sequence). The CDR3 DNA is TGTGCCAGCAGCTTAGTGCAGGGATTATTTGATTCACCCCTCCACTTT. It encodes CASSLVQGLFDSPLHF. Drawing the rest from reference TRBV7-9 and TRBJ1-6, the complete variable domain is DTGVSQNPRHKITKRGQNVTFRCDPISEHNRLYWYRQTLGQGPEFLTYFQNEAQLEKSRLLSDRFSAERPKGSFSTLEIQRTEQGDSAMYLCASSLVQGLFDSPLHFGNGTRLTVT.

The chain is built from TRBV9 and TRBJ1-1, with D perhaps TRBD1 (5 bases). Germline V gives CDR1 SGDLS, CDR2 YYNGEE. The ends were cut back, 0 bases at V and 2 bases at J, with 14 bases in the middle. The CDR3 loop spans 16 amino acids. The CDR3 bases are TGTGCCAGCAGCGTAGCTCCCCATGGGGCAAACACTGAAGCTTTCTTT. This translates into CASSVAPHGANTEAFF.

The V gene is TRBV15, the J gene TRBJ2-3; TRBD2 is a possible D gene (7 bases). The germline CDR1 and CDR2 sequences are LNHNV and YYDKDF (reference sequence). The V gene lost 5 bases and the J gene lost 2 bases, with 32 bases spanning the gap. The CDR3 sequence is 21 residues long. CDR3 sequence reads: CATSPGGAGIGGRLFTDTQYF. CDR3 nucleotide sequence: TGTGCCACCAGCCCCGGGGGAGCGGGGATCGGGGGCCGATTATTCACAGATACGCAGTATTTT.

The rearrangement links TRBV18 to TRBJ2-7; possible D gene TRBD2, 6 bases. This CDR3 has 15 residues. CDR1 is KGHSH, CDR2 LQKENI, per germline. V lost 8 bases and J lost 3, with 20 bases in between. The chain's CDR3 is CASRGTSTSGYEQYF. The DNA of the CDR3 is TGTGCCAGCCGTGGGACTTCCACTTCTGGCTACGAGCAGTACTTC.

The chain is built from TRBV10-3 and TRBJ1-1, with TRBD1 matching 8 bases. The junction had 7 bases not matched to a gene; V was cut back by 5 bases and J by 2 bases. The germline gives CDR1 ENHRY, CDR2 SYGVKD. CDR3 size: 15 residues. The CDR3 here is CAISLQQGGNTEAFF. CDR3 DNA: TGTGCCATCAGTCTCCAACAGGGGGGAAACACTGAAGCTTTCTTT.

The chain has TRBV5-6 and TRBJ2-7; 9 nucleotides line up with TRBD2. CDR1 is SGHDT and CDR2 is YYEEEE in the germline V gene. The junction had 10 bases not matched to a gene; V was cut back by 2 bases and J by 7 bases. The CDR3 sequence is 15 residues long. This CDR3 is CASSFNGGRAGEQYF. The CDR3 region has the DNA TGTGCCAGCAGCTTTAACGGCGGGAGGGCCGGGGAGCAGTACTTC. The entire variable domain, with the rest obtained from reference TRBV5-6 and TRBJ2-7, is as follows: DAGVTQSPTHLIKTRGQQVTLRCSPKSGHDTVSWYQQALGQGPQFIFQYYEEEERQRGNFPDRFSGHQFPNYSSELNVNALLLGDSALYLCASSFNGGRAGEQYFGPGTRLTVT.

The chain combines TRBV6-6 with TRBJ1-2; D is perhaps TRBD1 (6 bases). The V and J ends lost 2 bases and 6 bases respectively, with 16 bases between them. This CDR3 is 15 amino acids long. The germline CDR1 and CDR2 sequences are MNHNY and SVGAGI (reference sequence). CDR3 residues: CASSYKSDSWHGYTF. The CDR3 coding sequence is TGTGCCAGCAGTTACAAGTCGGACAGTTGGCATGGCTACACCTTC.

The chain is built from TRBV7-2 and TRBJ2-1, with 13 bases that match TRBD2. This CDR3 has 17 amino acids. V lost 5 bases, J lost 4 bases, and 8 bases stayed unmatched. CDR1 and CDR2 (germline): SGHTA, FQGNSA. The CDR3 nucleotides are TGTGCCAGCAGCCCCCTCGGACTAGCGGGGGTTTACAATGAGCAGTTCTTC. This gives the protein CASSPLGLAGVYNEQFF.

This clone showed up just once. The rearrangement links TRBV11-3 to TRBJ1-2; 8 bases line up with TRBD1. The CDR3 is 15 amino acids. Germline assignment: CDR1 SGHNT and CDR2 YENEEA. V lost 5 bases and J lost 3; bases outside the gene matches: 8. The CDR3: CASSGRTGYDYGYTF. In nucleotides, the CDR3 is TGTGCCAGCAGCGGCCGGACAGGGTATGACTATGGCTACACCTTC.

The chain employs TRBV4-1 and TRBJ2-7, with 7 bases identical to TRBD1. This CDR3 has 18 amino acids. V lost 4 bases, J lost 3 bases, and 18 bases stayed unmatched. The germline CDR1 and CDR2 sequences are MGHRA and YSYEKL. The CDR3 sequence is CASSPDTRTGFFGYEQYF. The CDR3 DNA sequence: TGCGCCAGCAGCCCTGATACCCGGACAGGATTTTTCGGCTACGAGCAGTACTTC.

This chain joins TRBV5-4 and TRBJ1-2; D is uncertain. Germline V CDR1 and CDR2: SGHNT, YYREEE (reference sequence). This CDR3 is 16 amino acids long. V was trimmed by 0 bases and J by 1 base, leaving 13 bases between them. CDR3 amino acids: CASSLGGLGSNYGYTF. The CDR3 DNA sequence: TGTGCCAGCAGCTTGGGCGGGTTGGGAAGTAACTATGGCTACACCTTC.